This T cell receptor beta chain was identified in a study of early T cells in non-severe SARS-CoV-2 infection. Overall study: Sequenced material consisted of bulk RNA (from unsorted whole blood), and chains were unpaired.

Unique molecular identifiers were affixed to single, distinct cDNA molecules. One entry per CDR3 protein, called by TCRdb with MiXCR from the 5' RACE reads. The repertoire includes approximately 18,000 distinct CDR3 sequences, roughly 5.1% of them detected once, and roughly 7% sits in the top ten. Findings and limits, study-wide: Private and CD4 specificities were missed by VDJdb matching, skewed to anti-spike CD8.

This clonotype counts as medium-sized. Its cognate antigen is unknown. The CDR3 is made up of 12 amino acids. Trimming stripped 3 bases from V and 7 bases from J, with 12 bases between. The germline gives CDR1 DFQATT, CDR2 SNEGSKA (reference sequence). The chain recombines TRBV20-1 with TRBJ1-1; D gene uncertain. The sequenced sample was whole blood. This clonotype was sampled from an adult who was a healthcare worker with PCR-confirmed SARS-CoV-2 infection or an uninfected control (not recorded which). The CDR3 nucleotides read TGCAGTGCTAGTTCCGGCGGATATGAAGCTTTCTTT. Residues: CSASSGGYEAFF.